This T cell receptor beta chain was identified in a study of beta chain features in type 1 diabetes (dated by TCRdb to the late 2010s). Study-level background: Mean age, gender distribution, total cell number and subset yield were not different between patients and healthy donors. Regulatory and stem cell-like memory subsets were obtained from only 8 patients and roughly eight healthy donors, while naive and central memory subsets were obtained from all 30 or so donors. A total of approximately 110,000,000 sorted cells were examined across all samples, and a strong correlation was observed between cell number per subset and RNA yield. The study compared TCRB repertoires of sorted circulating CD4+ T cell subsets between recently diagnosed type 1 diabetes patients and matched healthy donors.

Beyond this particular receptor, the publication reports: Because cDNA was sequenced instead of genomic DNA, highly expressing activated cells could be over-represented, though the groups showed no difference in activation or CD3 levels. Fewer insertions and more nucleotide deletions at VDJ recombination sites were observed in patients with type 1 diabetes, implying thymic rearrangement abnormalities. PCR may preferentially amplify shorter templates, but because patient and control samples were amplified and corrected together, any resulting skew would affect both groups equally. Naive, central memory and regulatory TCRB repertoires appeared more similar among patients than among healthy donors. Only small numbers of individuals were included in the HLA sub-analyses, which left unresolved whether HLA type had any influence on TCRB rearrangement. Type 1 diabetes patients showed a moderate but significant shortening of TCRB CDR3 length in all four CD4+ subsets.

Each donor gave one peripheral blood draw, averaging around 0.11 L, which was collected into heparinised tubes. Naive, central memory, regulatory and stem cell-like memory CD4+ T cells were sorted on a BD FACSAria II using a panel including CD45RO, CCR7, CD25, CD127, CD95 and CD27. Every sorted population had a purity above 95%. PBMCs were isolated right away by Lymphoprep density gradient centrifugation and were stained directly, without culture. To minimize batch effects, samples were stained and sorted in pairs, one healthy donor with one patient per experiment. The entire amount of isolated RNA was reverse transcribed using the High Capacity cDNA Reverse Transcription Kit, so the sequenced TCRB transcripts were expressed ones. Deep immunoSEQ sequencing was applied to naive, central memory and regulatory T cell samples, giving an average of roughly 3.3 million total reads per sample. Sorted cells were lysed in RLT buffer and RNA was extracted with DNase-treated RNeasy Micro or Mini kits, depending on cell number. Each cell subset was processed on its own to prevent cross-contamination, while patient and healthy donor samples were processed together. Using the immunoSEQ multiplex PCR, TCRB sequences were amplified from cDNA into 87-bp fragments spanning the CDR3 region. Sequencing of the amplicons was performed on the Illumina HiSeq platform. Per the source publication's procedure: PCR bias was corrected computationally using synthetic template baselines, and reads within Hamming distance 2 were collapsed, with unmergeable singletons discarded. By aligning reads against IMGT, V, D and J genes, CDR3 length, and insertions or deletions at six rearrangement sites were assigned. Within each subset, clonotype counts were normalized to sorted cell number, and only after that were true diversity and Gini coefficients computed with the tcR R package. Repertoire sharing was quantified using the overlap coefficient calculated on TCRB nucleotide sequences. The clones in this table, taken by TCRdb from immuneACCESS, are in-frame only. Not every clone is retained; where verified, under half of the shortfall comes from an unresolved V gene, and the cause of the rest is unknown. D and trimming were read from the DNA, whereas the V and J calls and clone size are those reported in that table. The sample profile shows around 140,000 clones; 9% of them were found once. Together, the top ten hold around 0.7% of the sample.

In regard to this clone: Its antigen has not been determined. Base qualities are not recorded, but no much larger clone differs from it by a single base.

The CDR3 goes from the cysteine to the phenylalanine over 12 residues. The entry retains the CDR3 DNA only, 36 bases that are in frame from base 1. CDR1 and CDR2 (SNHLY, FYNNEI) derive from the germline V gene. Trimming costs V 4 bases and J 8 bases, and their ends lie 12 bases apart. Rearrangement joined TRBV2 to TRBJ2-7; the D gene is unclear. This TCR derives from a man aged 25-45 years with type 1 diabetes. The sample consisted of central memory CD4+ T cells from blood. Here is the DNA: TGTGCCAGCAGTGGGTCTTCACTCCAGCAGTACTTC. Translated, it reads CASSGSSLQQYF.